This TCR beta chain was sequenced for a study of human T cells and chemical hapten exposure (dated by TCRdb to about 2021). As for the study more broadly: The libraries were sequenced as a pool, and the TCR yield per sample differed mostly because of small variations in library volumes within the pool. From each blood RNA sample, both TCR alpha and TCR beta chains were sequenced. Peripheral blood TCR repertoire changes were tracked in vivo in alopecia patients during primary and secondary sensitization to the hapten diphenylcyclopropenone (DPC).

The table lists this clonotype with many counts. The target of this receptor is not known. Per-base quality was not reported, and no clone a single base away is much larger than it. Total RNA was isolated from unfractionated whole blood collected in Tempus Blood RNA tubes. As TCR sequencing controls, five or six healthy volunteers were used, with blood taken at day 0, 2 weeks and 6 weeks. From a lookup of the germline V gene, CDR1 and CDR2 are SQVTM and ANQGSEA. Clipping removes 5 bases from V and 8 bases from J, with 8 as the unmatched junction base count. The cysteine opens and the phenylalanine closes a CDR3 of 13 amino acids. The entry retains the CDR3 DNA only, 39 bases that are in frame from base 1. Receptor amplification or capture employed 5' RACE. The sequencer was an Illumina MiSeq. During library preparation, unique molecular identifiers were attached to individual cDNA molecules so that TCRs could be counted in a quantitative, reproducible way. In the authors' own workflow: Samples had a median of roughly 98,000 TCRs, with a range from about 20,000 to 690,600. The Decombinator software suite was used to annotate the V, J and CDR3 of the TCR reads. For the PS versus PT1 abundance plots, all samples were subsampled to the same number of TCRs (28,000). TCRs were defined as expanded if absent before sensitization and observed at least eight times at the 2-week time point. TCRdb applied fastp at Q25 and MiXCR to the public reads, then kept only in-frame beta chains. A single entry per CDR3 protein holds the most common genes and DNA from its merged rows. The V and J calls reflect TCRdb's pipeline rather than the authors' work. A total of around 100,000 distinct CDR3 sequences appear in this sample, 19% of them only once. The ten largest clones represent 2.5% to 3.5% of the sample.

Results the study describes overall, beyond this receptor: After repeated subsampling, the strength of the expansion versus patch-test correlation and the threshold at which it became significant changed. The number of TCRs above 1 in 1000 frequency did not change with DPC sensitization; there was no evidence of global repertoire structure alterations.

The rearranged segments are TRBV29-1 and TRBJ2-2; 7 middle bases align to TRBD1. The clonotype originates from a human donor in good health. The nucleotides are TGCAGCGTTCTGAGGACAGGAACAGGGGAGCTGTTTTTT. It encodes CSVLRTGTGELFF.